The 23 T cell receptor beta chains given below trace back to one sample, sequenced in a study of blood T cell repertoires in COVID-19. Clones were sequenced by immunoSEQ multiplex PCR, and TCRdb holds only the in-frame ones, with some missing. The sample lists fewer than 120,000 clones, less than 85% occurring once. Material: peripheral blood. The origin of the receptors is a woman aged 80 or over with acute or convalescent COVID-19.

V usage is TRBV18 and J usage is TRBJ2-7; TRBD1 might be the D (5 bases). The V and J ends lost 6 bases and 3 bases respectively, with 12 bases between them. CDR1 is KGHSH and CDR2 is LQKENI in the germline V gene. The CDR3 contains 13 residues. CDR3 nucleotide sequence: TGTGCCAGCTCTCCAGGGCCGCTCTACGAGCAGTACTTC. It specifies CASSPGPLYEQYF.

This chain uses TRBV6-4 with TRBJ1-3; 7 bases match TRBD1. The trim removed 2 bases at V and 2 bases at J, leaving 12 bases unmatched. The CDR3 covers 18 residues. Looked up from germline, CDR1 is MRHNA and CDR2 is SNTAGT. Written as DNA, the CDR3 is TGTGCCAGCAGTGACGCGAGACAATTGACAGGGACTGGAAACACCATATATTTT. The encoded protein is CASSDARQLTGTGNTIYF.

The gene calls are TRBV6-4 and TRBJ1-2; a possible D gene is TRBD1 (5 bases). Germline V gives CDR1 MRHNA, CDR2 SNTAGT. Trimming cost V 4 bases and J 0 bases, with 18 bases left between them. This CDR3 is built from 17 residues. In nucleotides, the CDR3 is TGTGCCAGCAGTGGGTTCCCTTGGGGCACCGCTAACTATGGCTACACCTTC. Encoded protein: CASSGFPWGTANYGYTF.

The gene calls are TRBV5-1 and TRBJ2-3; 7 bases align to TRBD2. Germline V CDR1 and CDR2: SGHRS, YFSETQ. The CDR3 has 16 amino acids. The J segment lost 5 bases and the V segment lost 4 bases, leaving 13 bases of the junction unmatched. Written as DNA, the CDR3 is TGCGCCAGCAGCCAAGGGGAGCGGGGAGGAGGAGATACGCAGTATTTT. Residues: CASSQGERGGGDTQYF.

The gene calls are TRBV3-1 (or the pseudogene TRBV3-2) and TRBJ2-7; 10 nucleotides align to TRBD2. V shed 1 base and J 4 bases; nucleotides not matched to a gene: 4. This CDR3 comprises 15 residues. CDR1 is LGHDT, CDR2 YNNKEL, per germline (reference sequence). CDR3 loop: CASSQVAGGPYEQYF. The CDR3 DNA reads as TGTGCCAGCAGCCAAGTAGCGGGAGGTCCTTACGAGCAGTACTTC.

The chain couples TRBV5-4 to TRBJ2-1, with D possibly matching TRBD2 (6 bases). The V gene's germline CDR1 is SGHNT and CDR2 YYREEE (reference sequence). This CDR3 region has 15 residues. Trimming pared 0 bases from V and 7 bases from J, leaving 14 bases between. The chain's CDR3 is CASSLGGLRRNEQFF. CDR3 bases: TGTGCCAGCAGCTTGGGGGGACTCCGTAGGAATGAGCAGTTCTTC.

The chain employs TRBV30 and TRBJ2-7; TRBD2 aligns across 14 bases. The CDR3 totals 14 residues. Germline CDR1 reads GTSNPN; CDR2 reads SVGIG (reference sequence). Trimming removed 0 bases from V and 6 bases from J; junction bases left unmatched: 1. The CDR3 reads CAWSVGTSGSEQYF. The CDR3 DNA sequence: TGTGCCTGGAGTGTAGGGACTAGCGGGAGCGAGCAGTACTTC.

In nucleotides, the CDR3 is TGTGCCAGCAGCTTAGAAACAGCCGGAGGCTACGAGCAGTACTTC. Protein: CASSLETAGGYEQYF. The V and J genes are TRBV7-2 and TRBJ2-7; possible D gene TRBD2, 5 bases. V shed 1 base and J shed 3 bases, with 13 bases lying between them. CDR3 length equals 15 residues. Germline CDR1 and CDR2: SGHTA and FQGNSA.

The V and J genes are TRBV2 and TRBJ2-1, with TRBD2 matching 8 bases. This CDR3 has 16 residues. In germline, CDR1 is SNHLY, CDR2 FYNNEI. The junction had 11 bases not matched to a gene; V was cut back by 5 bases and J by 5 bases. In DNA form, the CDR3 reads TGTGCCAGCAGTTACTACGGGGGGGCAGGAAACAATGAGCAGTTCTTC. Translated: CASSYYGGAGNNEQFF. Complete variable domain (other parts from reference TRBV2 and TRBJ2-1): EPEVTQTPSHQVTQMGQEVILRCVPISNHLYFYWYRQILGQKVEFLVSFYNNEISEKSEIFDDQFSVERPDGSNFTLKIRSTKLEDSAMYFCASSYYGGAGNNEQFFGPGTRLTVL.

The chain couples TRBV2 to TRBJ2-5, with a weak D call TRBD2 (5 bases). CDR1 and CDR2 from the germline V gene are SNHLY and FYNNEI. Between the trimmed V and J ends, which lost 7 bases and 5 bases, there was a span of 5 bases. This CDR3 comprises 10 residues. CDR3 loop: CASKRETQYF. CDR3 DNA sequence: TGTGCCAGCAAGCGGGAGACCCAGTACTTC.

V is TRBV2 and J is TRBJ2-7; TRBD1 matches 7 bases. V trimming: 6 bases; J trimming: 2 bases; junction bases outside the gene matches: 7. Germline assignment: CDR1 SNHLY and CDR2 FYNNEI. The CDR3 runs to 14 residues. This CDR3 reads CASRPDRDTYEQYF. CDR3 in DNA: TGTGCCAGCAGACCCGACAGGGACACCTACGAGCAGTACTTC.

This clone was found a few times. This chain links TRBV18 with TRBJ2-2; 12 nucleotides align to TRBD2. The V and J ends lost 4 bases and 6 bases, in that order; junction bases with no gene match: 6. The CDR3 sequence is 16 residues long. Germline loops: CDR1 KGHSH, CDR2 LQKENI. The CDR3 nucleotides read TGTGCCAGCTCACTTCGACTAGCGGGAGACTCCGGGGAGCTGTTTTTT. Amino acids: CASSLRLAGDSGELFF.

The J gene is TRBJ2-1, the V gene TRBV5-1; D uncertain. CDR3 length: 15 amino acids. V lost 4 bases and J lost 0, with 11 bases in between. Germline V gene data show CDR1 as SGHRS and CDR2 as YFSETQ. The CDR3 sequence is CASSPFPSSYNEQFF. The CDR3 DNA follows: TGCGCCAGCAGCCCGTTCCCCAGCTCCTACAATGAGCAGTTCTTC.

The sample holds a few counts of this clone. The chain couples TRBV24-1 to TRBJ1-2; TRBD1 agrees at 11 bases. The V segment lost 4 bases and the J segment 7 bases; nucleotides outside the gene matches: 4. This CDR3 has 14 residues. CDR1 KGHDR and CDR2 SFDVKD come from the germline V gene. The CDR3 region has the DNA TGTGCCACCAGTGAGGGACAGGGGGTACGTGGCTACACCTTC. It codes for CATSEGQGVRGYTF.

The genes are TRBV14 and TRBJ2-7, with D hard to call. CDR3 size: 11 residues. V lost 6 bases, J lost 3 bases, and 6 bases lay in between. The V gene's germline CDR1 is SGHDN and CDR2 FVKESK. The CDR3 spells CASRAFYEQYF. CDR3 nucleotide sequence: TGTGCCAGCAGGGCTTTCTACGAGCAGTACTTC. Drawing the rest from reference TRBV14 and TRBJ2-7, the complete variable domain is EAGVTQFPSHSVIEKGQTVTLRCDPISGHDNLYWYRRVMGKEIKFLLHFVKESKQDESGMPNNRFLAERTGGTYSTLKVQPAELEDSGVYFCASRAFYEQYFGPGTRLTVT.

The chain recombines TRBV7-2 with TRBJ2-2, with D perhaps TRBD2 (6 bases). The CDR3 contains 13 residues. V shed 10 bases and J shed 5 bases, with 14 bases lying between them. Per germline, CDR1 SGHTA and CDR2 FQGNSA. The DNA of the CDR3 is TGTGCCACCCGGGGGAGCGGGACCGGGGAGCTGTTTTTT. This sequence encodes CATRGSGTGELFF.

At least ten counts were recorded for this clone. The rearrangement links TRBV27 to TRBJ2-6, with TRBD2 matching 11 bases. J gave up 0 bases and V 6 bases, and 4 bases lay outside the gene matches. Germline-derived CDR1 and CDR2 are MNHEY and SMNVEV (reference sequence). The CDR3 consists of 17 residues. The CDR3 DNA follows: TGTGCCAGCAGCCGACTAGCGGGGAGCTCTGGGGCCAACGTCCTGACTTTC. Its translation: CASSRLAGSSGANVLTF.

This rearrangement joins TRBV7-9 to TRBJ1-1; perhaps TRBD1 as D (6 bases). This CDR3 contains 13 residues. Germline lookup yields CDR1 SEHNR and CDR2 FQNEAQ (reference sequence). As DNA, the CDR3 is TGTGCTGCCCATAGGGGGAGGAACACTGAAGCTTTCTTT. The encoded protein is CAAHRGRNTEAFF.

The chain joins TRBV6-1 to TRBJ2-3, with a tentative D call TRBD1 (5 bases). Germline V gene lookup returns CDR1 MNHNS and CDR2 SASEGT. This CDR3 region has 14 residues. V was pared by 1 base and J by 6 bases, with 11 bases between. The CDR3 DNA reads as TGTGCCAGCAGTGAAGGGGGCCCCCGGGATACGCAGTATTTT. It yields the protein CASSEGGPRDTQYF.

The rearrangement uses TRBV7-2 and TRBJ2-1, with 8 bases that match TRBD1. The CDR3 has 16 amino acids. Germline assignment: CDR1 SGHTA and CDR2 FQGNSA. J lost 3 bases, V lost 0 bases, and 4 bases had no gene match. The CDR3 DNA reads TGTGCCAGCAGCTTAGCGACCGGGACAGGCTACAATGAGCAGTTCTTC. Translating it yields CASSLATGTGYNEQFF.

The chain joins TRBV10-3 to TRBJ2-5; tentatively, D is TRBD2 (6 bases). The CDR3 runs 14 residues. Looked up from germline, CDR1 is ENHRY and CDR2 is SYGVKD. The V gene lost 10 bases and the J gene lost 1 base, with 16 bases spanning the gap. The CDR3, as DNA: TGTGCCACAACGACGGGGGAAGGCCAAGAGACCCAGTACTTC. Protein product: CATTTGEGQETQYF.

The CDR3 region has the DNA TGTGCCAGAAGCTTGGACGTGGCCTTTCGGTACTTC. This codes for CARSLDVAFRYF. The chain uses TRBV5-3 and TRBJ2-7; unclear D gene. TRBV5-3 is reported as an ORF; its role is uncertain. Trimming removed 0 bases from V and 12 bases from J, with 13 bases in between. This CDR3 has 12 residues.

The chain has TRBV12-3 or TRBV12-4 and TRBJ1-5; 7 bases are shared with TRBD1. The CDR3 runs to 13 residues. V dropped 5 bases and J dropped 7; count of bases not matched to a gene: 5. The DNA for the CDR3 is TGTGCCAGCAGTAGACAGGGAAGACAGCCCCAGCATTTT. Protein: CASSRQGRQPQHF.